The 31 T cell receptor beta chains given below trace back to one sample, sequenced in a study of CD8 T cells in Susac syndrome. Reverse transcription of roughly 0.45 to 1 ug RNA used random hexamers. Using its own MiXCR run on the immunoSEQ multiplex PCR reads, TCRdb lists one record per CDR3 protein. The sample lists roughly 190,000 distinct CDR3 sequences, about 94% occurring once. Input material: CD4+ T cells from PBMCs. These receptors were obtained from a human donor in good health.

The chain couples TRBV20-1 to TRBJ2-1; tentative D call: TRBD1 (7 bases). Germline V lookup: CDR1 DFQATT, CDR2 SNEGSKA (reference sequence). The ends were cut back, 6 bases at V and 12 bases at J, with 12 bases in the middle. The CDR3 has 10 residues. The CDR3 sequence is CSASRGVQFF. As DNA, the CDR3 is TGCAGTGCCAGCAGGGGGGTGCAGTTCTTC.

The table lists this clonotype with a count of one. This sequence joins TRBV15 and TRBJ2-1; 16 bases match TRBD2. The ends lost 4 bases at V and 7 bases at J; junction bases unmatched: 7. Per the germline V gene, CDR1 is LNHNV and CDR2 is YYDKDF (reference sequence). The CDR3 consists of 17 residues. CDR3 bases: TGTGCCACCAGCACCTACCAGGGACTAGCGGGAGGGAATGAGCAGTTCTTC. This sequence encodes CATSTYQGLAGGNEQFF. Drawing the rest from reference TRBV15 and TRBJ2-1, the complete variable domain is DAMVIQNPRYQVTQFGKPVTLSCSQTLNHNVMYWYQQKSSQAPKLLFHYYDKDFNNEADTPDNFQSRRPNTSFCFLDIRSPGLGDTAMYLCATSTYQGLAGGNEQFFGPGTRLTVL.

This clonotype was counted a single time. The V and J genes are TRBV20-1 and TRBJ2-1; D may be TRBD2 (6 bases). Germline V CDR1 and CDR2: DFQATT, SNEGSKA (reference sequence). The CDR3 consists of 15 residues. V gave up 0 bases and J gave up 5 bases, with 14 bases separating them. CDR3 loop: CSARDSGRLDNEQFF. CDR3 nucleotide sequence: TGCAGTGCTAGAGATAGCGGTAGGCTAGACAATGAGCAGTTCTTC.

The rearrangement links TRBV2 to TRBJ2-7; tentative D call: TRBD2 (5 bases). The germline V gene has CDR1 SNHLY and CDR2 FYNNEI. This CDR3 comprises 12 residues. The V gene lost 6 bases and the J gene lost 2 bases, with 8 bases spanning the gap. For the CDR3, the DNA is TGTGCCAGCAGCCGGGAAGCCTACGAGCAGTACTTC. Translation gives CASSREAYEQYF.

The chain uses TRBV7-2 and TRBJ1-1; D gene uncertain. The V end was cut by 1 base, the J end by 7 bases, with 10 bases between. Germline V gives CDR1 SGHTA, CDR2 FQGNSA. This CDR3 is built from 13 residues. The CDR3 loop is CASSLELGFEAFF. In DNA form, the CDR3 reads TGTGCCAGCAGCTTAGAGTTAGGTTTTGAAGCTTTCTTT.

This rearrangement joins TRBV30 to TRBJ2-3; a possible D gene is TRBD2 (6 bases). This CDR3 is 13 amino acids long. Germline V gives CDR1 GTSNPN, CDR2 SVGIG (reference sequence). The DNA for the CDR3 is TGTGCTGTCGACCGGGACTCCCTCGATACGCAGTATTTT. This sequence encodes CAVDRDSLDTQYF. Full variable domain (rest looked up from reference TRBV30 and TRBJ2-3): SQTIHQWPATLVQPVGSPLSLECTVEGTSNPNLYWYRQAAGRGLQLLFYSVGIGQISSEVPQNLSASRPQDRQFILSSKKLLLSDSGFYLCAVDRDSLDTQYFGPGTRLTVL.

This chain uses TRBV6-2 or TRBV6-3 with TRBJ1-5; 7 bases align to TRBD1. J lost 3 bases, V lost 2 bases, and 4 bases had no gene match. In germline, CDR1 is MNHEY, CDR2 SVGEGT. This CDR3 has 15 residues. The CDR3 DNA is TGTGCCAGCAGTTACGTCGGGACAGTCAATCAGCCCCAGCATTTT. Translated, it gives CASSYVGTVNQPQHF.

The chain joins TRBV30 to TRBJ1-4; D gene ambiguous. Looked up from germline, CDR1 is GTSNPN and CDR2 is SVGIG (reference sequence). The CDR3 totals 14 residues. The ends were cut back, 2 bases at V and 6 bases at J, with 13 bases in the middle. CDR3 sequence (DNA): TGTGCCTGGAGTCGGGGAGACGGGGATGAAAAACTGTTTTTT. Translation gives CAWSRGDGDEKLFF.

The rearrangement links TRBV2 to TRBJ2-7; TRBD2 matches at 13 bases. The CDR3 has 14 amino acids. With 6 bases clipped from V and 5 bases from J, the junction kept 4 bases outside the gene matches. Germline assignment: CDR1 SNHLY and CDR2 FYNNEI. The CDR3 bases are TGTGCCAGCAGGGGACTAGCGGGAATCCACGAGCAGTACTTC. It translates to CASRGLAGIHEQYF.

The V call is TRBV9, the J call TRBJ2-1; tentatively, D is TRBD2 (6 bases). V was pared by 3 bases and J by 7 bases, with 11 bases between. Germline V lookup: CDR1 SGDLS, CDR2 YYNGEE. This CDR3 comprises 13 residues. For the CDR3, the DNA is TGTGCCAGCAGCGCCGATCGGGAGAATGAGCAGTTCTTC. Translation gives CASSADRENEQFF.

The chain recombines TRBV4-3 with TRBJ2-7; D is possibly TRBD1 or TRBD2 (5 bases each). Germline values: CDR1 LGHNA, CDR2 YSLEER. The V gene lost 0 bases and the J gene lost 6 bases, with 18 bases spanning the gap. The CDR3 loop spans 16 amino acids. The CDR3 here is CASSQDHGAGTGEQYF. The CDR3 nucleotides are TGCGCCAGCAGCCAAGATCATGGTGCAGGGACGGGCGAGCAGTACTTC.

The chain employs TRBV2 and TRBJ2-7; D unclear. Germline loops: CDR1 SNHLY, CDR2 FYNNEI. The ends were cut back, 8 bases at V and 3 bases at J, with 5 bases in the middle. The CDR3 is 10 amino acids. CDR3 protein: CASSHYEQYF. CDR3 nucleotides: TGTGCCAGCTCCCACTACGAGCAGTACTTC.

This sequence joins TRBV25-1 and TRBJ1-3; D is unresolved. V was clipped by 8 bases and J by 0 bases, with 14 bases between them. Germline-derived CDR1 and CDR2 are MGHDK and SYGVNS. CDR3 size: 15 residues. Here the CDR3 DNA reads TGTGCCAGCGCCGCCCAGGCGAGCTCTGGAAACACCATATATTTT. It specifies CASAAQASSGNTIYF.

The chain recombines TRBV30 with TRBJ1-5; D gene ambiguous. The CDR3 is 15 residues long. Germline CDR1 reads GTSNPN; CDR2 reads SVGIG (reference sequence). V dropped 3 bases and J dropped 0 bases, with 12 bases sitting between them. The DNA of the CDR3 is TGTGCCTGGAGCTCTGGTGTGAATAGCAATCAGCCCCAGCATTTT. It yields the protein CAWSSGVNSNQPQHF.

The rearrangement links TRBV5-6 to TRBJ2-3, with D unclear. CDR1 is SGHDT and CDR2 is YYEEEE in the germline V gene. The CDR3 is made up of 13 amino acids. The ends were cut back, 0 bases at V and 7 bases at J, with 9 bases in the middle. The CDR3 spells CASSLDKVHTQYF. The CDR3 DNA is TGTGCCAGCAGCTTGGATAAGGTTCATACGCAGTATTTT.

V gene TRBV29-1 combines with J gene TRBJ1-3; 8 bases are shared with TRBD1. CDR3 length: 13 amino acids. V lost 6 bases to trimming and J lost 2 bases; unmatched junction nucleotides: 3. The germline CDR1 and CDR2 sequences are SQVTM and ANQGSEA. The CDR3: CSVEQGAGNTIYF. The CDR3 coding sequence is TGCAGCGTAGAACAGGGGGCTGGAAACACCATATATTTT. The full variable domain, rest sourced from reference TRBV29-1 and TRBJ1-3, is SAVISQKPSRDICQRGTSLTIQCQVDSQVTMMFWYRQQPGQSLTLIATANQGSEATYESGFVIDKFPISRPNLTFSTLTVSNMSPEDSSIYLCSVEQGAGNTIYFGEGSWLTVV.

In nucleotides, the CDR3 is TGTGCCAGCAGGGGCAGGGTAGGTGAAGCTTTCTTT. Translation gives CASRGRVGEAFF. This chain links TRBV3-1 with TRBJ1-1, with D possibly TRBD1 on 5 matching bases. Germline CDR1 and CDR2: LGHDT and YNNKEL (reference sequence). This CDR3 contains 12 residues. V was cut by 6 bases and J by 7 bases, with 12 bases left in between.

The V gene is TRBV20-1, the J gene TRBJ2-1, with D tentatively TRBD2 (5 bases). The CDR3 runs to 12 residues. V was clipped by 5 bases and J by 9 bases, with 14 bases between them. Per the germline V gene, CDR1 is DFQATT and CDR2 is SNEGSKA (reference sequence). The CDR3: CSALLSGSEQFF. The DNA of the CDR3 is TGCAGTGCTCTCCTCTCGGGGAGTGAGCAGTTCTTC.

V is TRBV3-1 and J is TRBJ2-1; the D gene is possibly TRBD1 (5 bases). Germline values: CDR1 LGHDT, CDR2 YNNKEL (reference sequence). Between the trimmed V and J ends, which lost 6 bases and 12 bases, there was a span of 12 bases. The CDR3 is made up of 11 amino acids. The CDR3 loop is CASRGGRGQFF. DNA for the CDR3: TGTGCCAGCAGGGGCGGAAGGGGGCAGTTCTTC.

The gene calls are TRBV29-1 and TRBJ2-5; no firm D call. Germline V gives CDR1 SQVTM, CDR2 ANQGSEA. Trimming pared 8 bases from V and 2 bases from J, leaving 6 bases between. CDR3 length: 10 amino acids. The CDR3 nucleotides read TGCAGCTCGGATCAAGAGACCCAGTACTTC. It is translated as CSSDQETQYF.

The genes are TRBV6-5 and TRBJ2-7, with TRBD1 matching over 9 bases. J lost 5 bases, V lost 2 bases, and 13 bases had no gene match. The CDR3 is made up of 17 amino acids. Per germline, CDR1 MNHEY and CDR2 SVGAGI. This CDR3 reads CASSYPMRGTGIDEQYF. The DNA for the CDR3 is TGTGCCAGCAGTTACCCGATGAGAGGGACAGGGATCGACGAGCAGTACTTC.

In its sample, this clonotype was seen once. This rearrangement joins TRBV12-3 or TRBV12-4 to TRBJ1-5, with a tentative D call TRBD1 (6 bases). CDR3 length: 13 residues. V lost 6 bases, J lost 4 bases, and 10 bases lay in between. The CDR3, as DNA: TGTGCCAGCAGACAAGGACAGAATCAGCCCCAGCATTTT. Residues: CASRQGQNQPQHF.

The chain joins TRBV7-9 to TRBJ2-1, with 9 bases that match TRBD2. In germline, CDR1 is SEHNR, CDR2 FQNEAQ (reference sequence). V shed 1 base, J shed 5 bases, and the junction held 6 bases outside the gene matches. The CDR3 spans 16 residues. The DNA for the CDR3 is TGTGCCAGCAGCTTAGAAGCGGGAGGCCCTAACAATGAGCAGTTCTTC. This encodes CASSLEAGGPNNEQFF. Drawing the rest from reference TRBV7-9 and TRBJ2-1, the complete variable domain is DTGVSQNPRHKITKRGQNVTFRCDPISEHNRLYWYRQTLGQGPEFLTYFQNEAQLEKSRLLSDRFSAERPKGSFSTLEIQRTEQGDSAMYLCASSLEAGGPNNEQFFGPGTRLTVL.

The rearrangement links TRBV20-1 to TRBJ2-3, with D perhaps TRBD1 (5 bases). The V end was cut by 5 bases, the J end by 2 bases, with 11 bases between. This CDR3 comprises 13 residues. Looked up from germline, CDR1 is DFQATT and CDR2 is SNEGSKA (reference sequence). The CDR3 reads CSALTDLTDTQYF. DNA for the CDR3: TGCAGTGCTTTGACAGACCTCACAGATACGCAGTATTTT.

The chain carries TRBV5-4 and TRBJ1-1; D is ambiguous. CDR3 size: 14 residues. Trimming took off 1 base at V and 0 bases at J, with 7 bases between the two ends. The germline gives CDR1 SGHNT, CDR2 YYREEE (reference sequence). CDR3 region: CASSLTSMNTEAFF. The CDR3 bases are TGTGCCAGCAGCTTGACCAGCATGAACACTGAAGCTTTCTTT.

The V gene is TRBV11-2, the J gene TRBJ2-4; 7 bases are shared with TRBD2. Per the germline V gene, CDR1 is SGHAT and CDR2 is FQNNGV. Trimming cost V 6 bases and J 9 bases; bases outside gene matches: 5. The CDR3 runs 12 residues. Here the CDR3 reads CASRQTSVIQYF. The CDR3 DNA sequence: TGTGCCAGCAGACAAACTAGCGTCATTCAGTACTTC.

This chain uses TRBV20-1 with TRBJ1-1; D gene uncertain. V lost 4 bases and J lost 1, with 4 bases in between. The CDR3 sequence is 11 residues long. CDR1 DFQATT and CDR2 SNEGSKA come from the germline V gene (reference sequence). DNA for the CDR3: TGCAGTGCTATCCCGAACACTGAAGCTTTCTTT. Translating gives CSAIPNTEAFF.

The CDR3: CSVLHRFNNEQFF. The CDR3 DNA is TGCAGCGTTCTGCATCGGTTCAACAATGAGCAGTTCTTC. V and J are TRBV29-1 and TRBJ2-1; D call uncertain. The CDR3 extends over 13 amino acids. Per the germline V gene, CDR1 is SQVTM and CDR2 is ANQGSEA. Trimming cost V 5 bases and J 5 bases, with 13 bases left between them.

The rearrangement uses TRBV7-9 and TRBJ2-2; unclear D gene. The germline V gene has CDR1 SEHNR and CDR2 FQNEAQ (reference sequence). Trimming took 5 bases from V and 2 from J, leaving 6 bases between them. The CDR3 contains 13 residues. CDR3 sequence reads: CASSSTNTGELFF. CDR3 DNA: TGTGCCAGCAGCAGTACTAACACCGGGGAGCTGTTTTTT.

The chain joins TRBV27 to TRBJ2-7; maybe TRBD2 (5 bases). This CDR3 region has 10 residues. Germline V gene data show CDR1 as MNHEY and CDR2 as SMNVEV (reference sequence). Trimming took off 8 bases at V and 4 bases at J, with 6 bases between the two ends. The CDR3, as DNA: TGTGCCAGCGGGAGATACGAGCAGTACTTC. This codes for CASGRYEQYF.

The rearrangement links TRBV20-1 to TRBJ1-5, with D perhaps TRBD1 (6 bases). There are 13 residues in the CDR3. Looked up from germline, CDR1 is DFQATT and CDR2 is SNEGSKA (reference sequence). V was trimmed by 1 base and J by 5 bases, leaving 9 bases between them. CDR3 loop: CSARVGGDQPQHF. The DNA of the CDR3 is TGCAGTGCTAGAGTGGGGGGCGATCAGCCCCAGCATTTT.